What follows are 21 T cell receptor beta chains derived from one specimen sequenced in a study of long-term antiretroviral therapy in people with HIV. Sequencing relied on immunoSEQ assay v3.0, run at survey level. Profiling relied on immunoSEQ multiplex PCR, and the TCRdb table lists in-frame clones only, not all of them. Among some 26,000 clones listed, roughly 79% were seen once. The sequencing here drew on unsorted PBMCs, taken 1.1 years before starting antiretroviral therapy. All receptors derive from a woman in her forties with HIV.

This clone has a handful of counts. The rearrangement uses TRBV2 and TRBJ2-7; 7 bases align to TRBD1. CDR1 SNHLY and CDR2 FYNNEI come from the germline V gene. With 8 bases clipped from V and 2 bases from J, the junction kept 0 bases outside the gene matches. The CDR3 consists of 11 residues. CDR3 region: CASGQAYEQYF. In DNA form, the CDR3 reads TGTGCCAGCGGACAGGCCTACGAGCAGTACTTC.

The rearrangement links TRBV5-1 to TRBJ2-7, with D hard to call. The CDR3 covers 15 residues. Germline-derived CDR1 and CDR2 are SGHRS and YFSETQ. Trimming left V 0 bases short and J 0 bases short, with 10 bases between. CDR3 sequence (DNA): TGCGCCAGCAGCTTGGTGTCCTCGAGCTCCTACGAGCAGTACTTC. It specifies CASSLVSSSSYEQYF. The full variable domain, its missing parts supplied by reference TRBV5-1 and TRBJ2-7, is KAGVTQTPRYLIKTRGQQVTLSCSPISGHRSVSWYQQTPGQGLQFLFEYFSETQRNKGNFPGRFSGRQFSNSRSEMNVSTLELGDSALYLCASSLVSSSSYEQYFGPGTRLTVT.

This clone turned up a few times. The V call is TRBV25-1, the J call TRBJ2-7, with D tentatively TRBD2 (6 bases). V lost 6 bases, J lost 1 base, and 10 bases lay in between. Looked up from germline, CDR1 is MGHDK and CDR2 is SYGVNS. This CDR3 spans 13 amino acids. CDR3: CASRRGSSYEQYF. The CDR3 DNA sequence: TGTGCCAGCAGGCGGGGCAGTTCCTACGAGCAGTACTTC.

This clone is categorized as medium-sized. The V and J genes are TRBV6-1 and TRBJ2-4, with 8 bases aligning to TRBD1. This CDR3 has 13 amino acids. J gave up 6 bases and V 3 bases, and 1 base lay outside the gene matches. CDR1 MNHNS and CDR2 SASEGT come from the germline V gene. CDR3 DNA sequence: TGTGCCAGCAGTGACCAGGGGGCAAACATTCAGTACTTC. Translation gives CASSDQGANIQYF.

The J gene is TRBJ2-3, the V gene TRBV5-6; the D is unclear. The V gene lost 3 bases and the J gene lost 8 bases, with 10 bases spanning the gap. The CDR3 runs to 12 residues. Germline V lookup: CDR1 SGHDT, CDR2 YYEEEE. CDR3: CASSSQAGTQYF. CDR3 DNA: TGTGCCAGCAGCTCCCAGGCCGGTACGCAGTATTTT.

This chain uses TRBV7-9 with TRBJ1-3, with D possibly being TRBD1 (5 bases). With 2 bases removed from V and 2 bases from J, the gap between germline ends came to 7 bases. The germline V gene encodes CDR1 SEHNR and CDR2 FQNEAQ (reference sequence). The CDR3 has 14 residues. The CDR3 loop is CASSLQGPGNTIYF. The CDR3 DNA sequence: TGTGCCAGCAGCTTACAGGGTCCTGGAAACACCATATATTTT.

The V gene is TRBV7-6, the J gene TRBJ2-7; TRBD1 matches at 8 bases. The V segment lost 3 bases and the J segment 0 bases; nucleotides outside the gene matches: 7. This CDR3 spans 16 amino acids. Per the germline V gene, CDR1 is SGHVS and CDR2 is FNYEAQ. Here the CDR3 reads CASSLTGTGISYEQYF. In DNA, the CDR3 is TGTGCCAGCAGCTTGACCGGGACAGGTATCTCCTACGAGCAGTACTTC.

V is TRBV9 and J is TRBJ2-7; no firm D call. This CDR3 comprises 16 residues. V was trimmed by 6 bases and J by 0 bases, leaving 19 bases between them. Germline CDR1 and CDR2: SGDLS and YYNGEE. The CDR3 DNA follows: TGTGCCAGCACACCGCGGTTGAGAAAATACTCCTACGAGCAGTACTTC. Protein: CASTPRLRKYSYEQYF.

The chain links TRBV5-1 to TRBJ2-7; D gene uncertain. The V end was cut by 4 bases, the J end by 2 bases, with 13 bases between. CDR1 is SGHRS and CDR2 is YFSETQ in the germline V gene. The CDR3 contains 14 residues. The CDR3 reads CASSPSSKAYEQYF. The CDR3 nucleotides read TGCGCCAGCAGCCCCAGCTCCAAGGCCTACGAGCAGTACTTC. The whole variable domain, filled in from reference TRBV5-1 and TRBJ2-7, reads KAGVTQTPRYLIKTRGQQVTLSCSPISGHRSVSWYQQTPGQGLQFLFEYFSETQRNKGNFPGRFSGRQFSNSRSEMNVSTLELGDSALYLCASSPSSKAYEQYFGPGTRLTVT.

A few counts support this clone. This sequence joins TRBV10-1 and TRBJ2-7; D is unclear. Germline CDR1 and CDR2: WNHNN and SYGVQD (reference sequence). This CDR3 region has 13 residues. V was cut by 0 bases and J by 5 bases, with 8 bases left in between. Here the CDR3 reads CASSESRGDEQYF. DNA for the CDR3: TGCGCCAGCAGTGAGTCGCGTGGGGACGAGCAGTACTTC.

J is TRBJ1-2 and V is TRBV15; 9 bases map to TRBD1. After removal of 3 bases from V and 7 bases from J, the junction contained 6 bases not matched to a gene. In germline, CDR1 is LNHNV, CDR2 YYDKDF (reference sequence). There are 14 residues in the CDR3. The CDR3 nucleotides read TGTGCCACCAGCAGGGAACAGGGGGCCGGTGGCTACACCTTC. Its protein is CATSREQGAGGYTF.

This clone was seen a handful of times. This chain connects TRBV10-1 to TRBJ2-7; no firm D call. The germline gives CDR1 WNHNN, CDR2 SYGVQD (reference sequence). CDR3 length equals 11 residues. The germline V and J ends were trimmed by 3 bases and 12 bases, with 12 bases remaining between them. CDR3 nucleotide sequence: TGCGCCAGCAGTGATCTAGGACCGGGGTACTTC. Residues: CASSDLGPGYF.

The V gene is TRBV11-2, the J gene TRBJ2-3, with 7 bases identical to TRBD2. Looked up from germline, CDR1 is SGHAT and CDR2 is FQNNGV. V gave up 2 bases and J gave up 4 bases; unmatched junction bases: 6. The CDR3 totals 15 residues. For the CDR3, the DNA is TGTGCCAGCAGCTTAAGGGGAGGGGTGGCAGATACGCAGTATTTT. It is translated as CASSLRGGVADTQYF.

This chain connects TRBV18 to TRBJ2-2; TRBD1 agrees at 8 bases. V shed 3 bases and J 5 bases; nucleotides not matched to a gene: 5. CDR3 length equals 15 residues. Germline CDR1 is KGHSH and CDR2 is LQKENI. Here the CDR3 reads CASSPLDRVTGELFF. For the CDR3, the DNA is TGTGCCAGCTCACCGTTGGACAGGGTTACCGGGGAGCTGTTTTTT.

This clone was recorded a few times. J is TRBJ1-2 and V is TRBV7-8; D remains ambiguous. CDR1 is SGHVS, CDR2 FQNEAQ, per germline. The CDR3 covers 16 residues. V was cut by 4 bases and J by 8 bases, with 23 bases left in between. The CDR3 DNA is TGTGCCAGCAGCTCCCTTGTAGTCGGGGAAAGACGGGGCTACACCTTC. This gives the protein CASSSLVVGERRGYTF.

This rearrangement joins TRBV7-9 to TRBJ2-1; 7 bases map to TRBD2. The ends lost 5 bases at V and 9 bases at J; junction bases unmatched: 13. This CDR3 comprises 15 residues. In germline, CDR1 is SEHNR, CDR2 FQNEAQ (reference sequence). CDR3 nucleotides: TGTGCCAGCAGCCGGGTGGGGGGAGGGCCGGGTGAGCAGTTCTTC. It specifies CASSRVGGGPGEQFF.

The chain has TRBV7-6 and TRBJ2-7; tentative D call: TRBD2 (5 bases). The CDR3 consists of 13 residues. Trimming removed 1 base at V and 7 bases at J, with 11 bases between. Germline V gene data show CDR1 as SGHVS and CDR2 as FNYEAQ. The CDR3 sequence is CASSLGTRGEQYF. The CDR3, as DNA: TGTGCCAGCAGCTTAGGTACCCGCGGGGAGCAGTACTTC. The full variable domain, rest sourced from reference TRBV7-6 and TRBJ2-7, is GAGVSQSPRYKVTKRGQDVALRCDPISGHVSLYWYRQALGQGPEFLTYFNYEAQQDKSGLPNDRFSAERPEGSISTLTIQRTEQRDSAMYRCASSLGTRGEQYFGPGTRLTVT.

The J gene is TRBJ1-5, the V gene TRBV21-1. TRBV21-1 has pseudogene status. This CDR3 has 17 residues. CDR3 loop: CASSKDLEGRCNQPQHF. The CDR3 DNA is TGTGCCAGCAGCAAAGACCTGGAGGGTCGGTGCAATCAGCCCCAGCATTTT.

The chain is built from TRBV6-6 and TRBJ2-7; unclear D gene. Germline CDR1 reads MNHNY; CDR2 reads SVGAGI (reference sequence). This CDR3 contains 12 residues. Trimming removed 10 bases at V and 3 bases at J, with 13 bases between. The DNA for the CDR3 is TGTGCCACACGGTACAAGGACTACGAGCAGTACTTC. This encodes CATRYKDYEQYF.

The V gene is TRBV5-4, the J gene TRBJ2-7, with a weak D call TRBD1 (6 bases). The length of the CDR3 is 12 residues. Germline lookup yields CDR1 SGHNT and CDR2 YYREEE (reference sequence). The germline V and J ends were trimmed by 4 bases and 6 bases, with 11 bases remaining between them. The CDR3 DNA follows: TGTGCCAGCAGCACGACAGGCTCCGAGCAGTACTTC. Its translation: CASSTTGSEQYF.

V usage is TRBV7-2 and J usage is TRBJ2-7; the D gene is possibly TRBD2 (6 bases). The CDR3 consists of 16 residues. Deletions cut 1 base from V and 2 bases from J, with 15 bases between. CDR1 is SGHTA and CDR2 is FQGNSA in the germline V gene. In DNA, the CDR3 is TGTGCCAGCAGCTTAGATGGGGCGGGACGGCCCTACGAGCAGTACTTC. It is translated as CASSLDGAGRPYEQYF.